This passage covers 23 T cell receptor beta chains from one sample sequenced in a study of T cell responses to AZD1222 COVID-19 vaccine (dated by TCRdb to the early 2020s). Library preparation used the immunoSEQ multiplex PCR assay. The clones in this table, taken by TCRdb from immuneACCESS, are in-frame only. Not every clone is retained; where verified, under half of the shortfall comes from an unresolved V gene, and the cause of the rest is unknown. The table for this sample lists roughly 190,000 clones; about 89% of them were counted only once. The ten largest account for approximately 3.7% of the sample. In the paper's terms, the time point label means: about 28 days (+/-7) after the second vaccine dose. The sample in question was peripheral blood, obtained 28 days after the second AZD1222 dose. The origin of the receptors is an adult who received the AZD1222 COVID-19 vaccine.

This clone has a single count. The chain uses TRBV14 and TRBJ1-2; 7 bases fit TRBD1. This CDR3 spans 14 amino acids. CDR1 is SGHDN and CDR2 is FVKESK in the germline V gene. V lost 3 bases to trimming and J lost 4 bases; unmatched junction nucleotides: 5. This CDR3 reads CASSQAGTVYGYTF. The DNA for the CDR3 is TGTGCCAGCAGCCAGGCCGGGACAGTCTATGGCTACACCTTC.

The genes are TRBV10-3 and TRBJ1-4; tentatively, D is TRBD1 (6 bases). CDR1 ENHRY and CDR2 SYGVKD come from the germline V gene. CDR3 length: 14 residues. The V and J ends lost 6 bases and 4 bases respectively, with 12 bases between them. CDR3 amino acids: CAIREGHLNEKLFF. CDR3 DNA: TGTGCCATCAGGGAGGGACACCTTAATGAAAAACTGTTTTTT.

As DNA, the CDR3 is TGTGCCAGCAGATCCTACCCAGGCCACCCCAAGGGCATTCAGTACTTC. The encoded protein is CASRSYPGHPKGIQYF. The J gene is TRBJ2-4, the V gene TRBV28, with D hard to call. The CDR3 is 16 amino acids. Trimming stripped 6 bases from V and 9 bases from J, with 24 bases between. The germline V gene encodes CDR1 MDHEN and CDR2 SYDVKM.

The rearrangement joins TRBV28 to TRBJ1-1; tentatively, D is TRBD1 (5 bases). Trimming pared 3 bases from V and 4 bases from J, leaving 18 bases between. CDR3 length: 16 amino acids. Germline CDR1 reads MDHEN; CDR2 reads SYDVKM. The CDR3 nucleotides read TGTGCCAGCAGTTTCAGGGCAGGGACCGGGGGCACTGAAGCTTTCTTT. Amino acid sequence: CASSFRAGTGGTEAFF.

The CDR3 region is CAWRARGNTGELFF. The CDR3, as DNA: TGTGCCTGGAGAGCTAGAGGGAACACCGGGGAGCTGTTTTTT. V usage is TRBV30 and J usage is TRBJ2-2, with D unclear. V lost 3 bases and J lost 1, with 9 bases in between. The CDR3 consists of 14 residues. Germline lookup yields CDR1 GTSNPN and CDR2 SVGIG (reference sequence).

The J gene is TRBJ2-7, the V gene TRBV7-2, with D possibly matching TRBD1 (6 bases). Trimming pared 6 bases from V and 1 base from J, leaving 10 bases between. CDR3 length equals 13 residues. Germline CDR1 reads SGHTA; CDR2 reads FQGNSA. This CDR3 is CASSFQGSYEQYF. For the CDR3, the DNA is TGTGCCAGCAGTTTCCAGGGGTCCTACGAGCAGTACTTC.

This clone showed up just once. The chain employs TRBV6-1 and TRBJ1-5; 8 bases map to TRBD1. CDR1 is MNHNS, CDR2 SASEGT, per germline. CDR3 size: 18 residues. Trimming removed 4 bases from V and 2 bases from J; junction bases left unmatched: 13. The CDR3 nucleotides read TGTGCCAGCAGTGTCGGGGGGGCAGGGGGCGCCGGCAATCAGCCCCAGCATTTT. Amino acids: CASSVGGAGGAGNQPQHF.

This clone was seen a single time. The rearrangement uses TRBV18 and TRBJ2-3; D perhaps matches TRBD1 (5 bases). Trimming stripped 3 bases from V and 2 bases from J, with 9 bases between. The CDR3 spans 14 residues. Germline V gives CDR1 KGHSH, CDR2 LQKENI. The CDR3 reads CASSPQGYTDTQYF. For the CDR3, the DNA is TGTGCCAGCTCACCGCAGGGTTACACAGATACGCAGTATTTT.

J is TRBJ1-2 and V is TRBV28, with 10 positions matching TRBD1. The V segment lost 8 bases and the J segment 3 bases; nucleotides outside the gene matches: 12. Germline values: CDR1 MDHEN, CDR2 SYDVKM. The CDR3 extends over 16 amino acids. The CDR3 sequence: CASGSGTGAYYYGYTF. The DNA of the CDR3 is TGTGCCAGCGGATCCGGGACAGGGGCTTATTACTATGGCTACACCTTC.

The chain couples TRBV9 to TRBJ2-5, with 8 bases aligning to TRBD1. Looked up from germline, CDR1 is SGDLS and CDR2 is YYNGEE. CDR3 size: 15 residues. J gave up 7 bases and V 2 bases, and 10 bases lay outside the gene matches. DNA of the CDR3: TGTGCCAGCAGCGTGAGAGGACAGGGCGGAGGGACCCAGTACTTC. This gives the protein CASSVRGQGGGTQYF.

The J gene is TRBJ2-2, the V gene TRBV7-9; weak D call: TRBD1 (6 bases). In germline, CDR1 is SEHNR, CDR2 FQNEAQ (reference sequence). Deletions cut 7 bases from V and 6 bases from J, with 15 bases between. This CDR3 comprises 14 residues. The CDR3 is CASIRTGSAGELFF. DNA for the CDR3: TGTGCCAGCATCAGAACAGGGTCGGCCGGGGAGCTGTTTTTT.

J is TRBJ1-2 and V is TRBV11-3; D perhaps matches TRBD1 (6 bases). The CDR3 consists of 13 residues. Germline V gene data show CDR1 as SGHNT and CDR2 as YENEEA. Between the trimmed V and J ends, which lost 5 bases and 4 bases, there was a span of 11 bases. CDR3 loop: CASSRGQIYGYTF. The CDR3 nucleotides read TGTGCCAGCAGCCGGGGGCAGATCTATGGCTACACCTTC.

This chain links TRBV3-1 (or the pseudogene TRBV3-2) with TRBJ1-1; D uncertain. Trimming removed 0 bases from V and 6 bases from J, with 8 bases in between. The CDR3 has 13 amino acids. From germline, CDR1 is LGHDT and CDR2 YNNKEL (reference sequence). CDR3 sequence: CASSQDPGPEAFF. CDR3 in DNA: TGTGCCAGCAGCCAAGATCCCGGGCCTGAAGCTTTCTTT.

The CDR3 DNA sequence: TGTGCCAGCAGCCAAGATGCGGTAAGGATCTCTGGAAACACCATATATTTT. Protein sequence: CASSQDAVRISGNTIYF. This chain connects TRBV3-1 (or the pseudogene TRBV3-2) to TRBJ1-3; no reliable D call. This CDR3 is built from 17 residues. From germline, CDR1 is LGHDT and CDR2 YNNKEL (reference sequence). Trimming removed 0 bases from V and 0 bases from J, with 12 bases in between.

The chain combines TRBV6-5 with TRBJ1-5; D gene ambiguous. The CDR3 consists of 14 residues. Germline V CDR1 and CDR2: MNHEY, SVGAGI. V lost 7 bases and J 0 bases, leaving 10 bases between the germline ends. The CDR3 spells CASTGPNSNQPQHF. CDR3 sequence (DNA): TGTGCCAGCACCGGACCGAATAGCAATCAGCCCCAGCATTTT.

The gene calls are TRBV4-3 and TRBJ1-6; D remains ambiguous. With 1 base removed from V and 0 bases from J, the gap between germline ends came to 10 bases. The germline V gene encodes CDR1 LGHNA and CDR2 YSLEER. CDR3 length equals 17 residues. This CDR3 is CASSQGPTSSYNSPLHF. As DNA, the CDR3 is TGCGCCAGCAGCCAAGGGCCAACCAGCTCCTATAATTCACCCCTCCACTTT.

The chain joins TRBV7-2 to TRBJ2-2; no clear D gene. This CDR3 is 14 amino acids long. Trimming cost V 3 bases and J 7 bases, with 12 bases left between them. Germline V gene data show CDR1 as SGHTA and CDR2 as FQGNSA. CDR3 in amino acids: CASSFLGRVGELFF. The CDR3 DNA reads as TGTGCCAGCAGCTTTCTAGGTCGGGTCGGGGAGCTGTTTTTT. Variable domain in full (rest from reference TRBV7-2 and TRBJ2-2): GAGVSQSPSNKVTEKGKDVELRCDPISGHTALYWYRQSLGQGLEFLIYFQGNSAPDKSGLPSDRFSAERTGGSVSTLTIQRTQQEDSAVYLCASSFLGRVGELFFGEGSRLTVL.

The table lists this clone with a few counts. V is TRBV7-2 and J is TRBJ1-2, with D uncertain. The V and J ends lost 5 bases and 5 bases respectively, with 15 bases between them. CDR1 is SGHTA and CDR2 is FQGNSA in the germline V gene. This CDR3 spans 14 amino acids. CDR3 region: CASSPHGDTYGYTF. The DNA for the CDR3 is TGTGCCAGCAGCCCCCACGGGGATACATATGGCTACACCTTC.

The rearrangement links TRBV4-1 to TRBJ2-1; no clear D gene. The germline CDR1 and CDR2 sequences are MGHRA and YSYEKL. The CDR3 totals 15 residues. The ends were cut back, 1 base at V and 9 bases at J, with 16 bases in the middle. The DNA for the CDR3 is TGCGCCAGCAGCCAAGCCCAACGGGTCCTTTTTGAGCAGTTCTTC. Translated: CASSQAQRVLFEQFF.

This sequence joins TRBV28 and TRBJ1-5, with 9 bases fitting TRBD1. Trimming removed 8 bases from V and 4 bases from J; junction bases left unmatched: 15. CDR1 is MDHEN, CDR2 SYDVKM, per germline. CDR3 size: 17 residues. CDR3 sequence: CASAMQYRGRFNQPQHF. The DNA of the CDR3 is TGTGCCAGCGCAATGCAATACAGGGGGCGGTTTAATCAGCCCCAGCATTTT.

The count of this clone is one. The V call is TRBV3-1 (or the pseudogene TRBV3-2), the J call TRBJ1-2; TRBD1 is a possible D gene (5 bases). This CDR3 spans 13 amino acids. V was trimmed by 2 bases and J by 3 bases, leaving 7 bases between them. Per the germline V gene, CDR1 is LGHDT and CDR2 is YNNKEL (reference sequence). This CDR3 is CASSQPGDYGYTF. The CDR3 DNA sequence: TGTGCCAGCAGCCAACCGGGGGACTATGGCTACACCTTC.

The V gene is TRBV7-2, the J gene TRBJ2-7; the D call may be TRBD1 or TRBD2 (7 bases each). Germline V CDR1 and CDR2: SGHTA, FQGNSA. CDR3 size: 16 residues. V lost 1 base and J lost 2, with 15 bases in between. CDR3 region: CASSLGEGRGPYEQYF. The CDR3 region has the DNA TGTGCCAGCAGCTTAGGGGAAGGGAGGGGGCCCTACGAGCAGTACTTC.

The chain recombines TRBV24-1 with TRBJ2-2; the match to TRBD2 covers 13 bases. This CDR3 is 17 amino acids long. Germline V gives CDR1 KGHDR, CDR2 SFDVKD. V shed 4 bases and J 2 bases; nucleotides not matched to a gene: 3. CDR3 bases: TGTGCCACCAGTGACCCGGGACTAGCGGGAAACACCGGGGAGCTGTTTTTT. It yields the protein CATSDPGLAGNTGELFF.